This T cell receptor (beta chain) stems from a study of blood T cell repertoires in COVID-19. Study overall: Sites across the United States, Italy and Spain contributed samples from acute and convalescent COVID-19.

Trimming cost V 0 bases and J 2 bases, with 11 bases left between them. Looked up from germline, CDR1 is LGHNA and CDR2 is YSLEER. This CDR3 has 15 residues. Profiled with immunoSEQ multiplex PCR; TCRdb holds only in-frame clones, not every one. The sample carries more than 200,000 clones, around 89% recorded once. Material: peripheral blood. This chain links TRBV4-3 with TRBJ2-7, with D hard to call. The clonotype comes from a woman under 40 with COVID-19, enrolled during active disease. The CDR3 region is CASSQDYGSPYEQYF. CDR3 sequence (DNA): TGCGCCAGCAGCCAAGATTATGGCAGTCCCTACGAGCAGTACTTC.